The clone carrying this TCR beta chain was seen once. As yet, its antigen is unknown. The sample comes from a study of identical twins. MiXCR was run by TCRdb on the 5' RACE reads, yielding one entry per CDR3 protein. Of fewer than 650,000 distinct CDR3 sequences detected, around 9.6% appear once; the ten largest clones hold roughly 3.2%. This CDR3 region has 14 residues. V was pared by 8 bases and J by 2 bases, with 19 bases between. Germline values: CDR1 GTSNPN, CDR2 SVGIG (reference sequence). Everyone who donated was a healthy Caucasian. Regarding the study as a whole: High-abundance cord blood beta clonotypes had fewer insertions; memory repertoires showed none.

These data were also reused for a study on yellow fever vaccine responses in identical twins.

The source material was PBMCs. The clonotype originates from a young woman in good health. The rearrangement uses TRBV30 and TRBJ2-7, with unresolved D. Written as DNA, the CDR3 is TGTGCCAGGGCCCGCGGACGGTTCCCCTACGAGCAGTACTTC. This encodes CARARGRFPYEQYF.